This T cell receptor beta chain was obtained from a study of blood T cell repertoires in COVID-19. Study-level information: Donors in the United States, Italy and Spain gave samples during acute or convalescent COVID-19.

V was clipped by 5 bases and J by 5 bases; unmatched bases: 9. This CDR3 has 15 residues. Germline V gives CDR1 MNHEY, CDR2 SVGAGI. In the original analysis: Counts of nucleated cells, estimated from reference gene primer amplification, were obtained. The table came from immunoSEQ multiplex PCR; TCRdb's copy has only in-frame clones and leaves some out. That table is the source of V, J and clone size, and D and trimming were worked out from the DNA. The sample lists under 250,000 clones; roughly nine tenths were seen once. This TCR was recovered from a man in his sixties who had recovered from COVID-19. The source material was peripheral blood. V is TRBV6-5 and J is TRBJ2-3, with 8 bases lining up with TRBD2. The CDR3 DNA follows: TGTGCCAGCAGTCAAACTCGAGCGGGGGTAGATACGCAGTATTTT. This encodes CASSQTRAGVDTQYF.